Below are 15 T cell receptor beta chains sequenced from a single sample in a study of cytomegalovirus exposure and HLA in healthy donors. Researchers ran the PCR with 60 Vbeta and 13 Jbeta primers. Assay used: immunoSEQ multiplex PCR; TCRdb lists only in-frame clones, some missing. The listing contains about 37,000 clones. Sequenced sample: PBMCs. The receptors originated from a human donor in good health.

The chain recombines TRBV18 with TRBJ1-4; weak D call: TRBD1 (6 bases). With 8 bases removed from V and 8 bases from J, the gap between germline ends came to 21 bases. This CDR3 has 15 residues. Germline V gene data show CDR1 as KGHSH and CDR2 as LQKENI. CDR3 sequence reads: CASTNLDSRGEKLFF. CDR3 coding DNA: TGTGCCAGCACGAATCTGGACAGTAGGGGCGAAAAACTGTTTTTT.

The V gene is TRBV30, the J gene TRBJ1-2, with a weak D call TRBD1 (5 bases). Germline CDR1 GTSNPN, CDR2 SVGIG (reference sequence). V was cut by 8 bases and J by 4 bases, with 23 bases left in between. The CDR3 loop spans 15 amino acids. The CDR3 sequence: CAGTTQKLRGYGYTF. CDR3 sequence (DNA): TGTGCCGGGACTACCCAAAAACTTCGTGGCTATGGCTACACCTTC. The full variable domain, with the rest looked up from reference TRBV30 and TRBJ1-2, is SQTIHQWPATLVQPVGSPLSLECTVEGTSNPNLYWYRQAAGRGLQLLFYSVGIGQISSEVPQNLSASRPQDRQFILSSKKLLLSDSGFYLCAGTTQKLRGYGYTFGSGTRLTVV.

This chain links TRBV2 with TRBJ1-1; D is unresolved. CDR3 length: 16 amino acids. The V end was cut by 4 bases, the J end by 1 base, with 16 bases between. Germline V gene lookup returns CDR1 SNHLY and CDR2 FYNNEI. The CDR3 coding sequence is TGTGCCAGCAGTGGCGGCAGGTGGACTGGGAACACTGAAGCTTTCTTT. It translates to CASSGGRWTGNTEAFF.

The CDR3 reads CASSLGGGGSFNEQFF. Written as DNA, the CDR3 is TGTGCCAGCAGCTTAGGGGGCGGGGGGTCTTTCAATGAGCAGTTCTTC. The chain carries TRBV7-6 and TRBJ2-1; 8 positions match TRBD2. CDR3 length: 16 residues. The V segment lost 1 base and the J segment 6 bases; nucleotides outside the gene matches: 8. CDR1 SGHVS and CDR2 FNYEAQ come from the germline V gene.

This chain joins TRBV6-5 and TRBJ2-1, with D possibly TRBD2 on 5 matching bases. The germline V gene encodes CDR1 MNHEY and CDR2 SVGAGI. The length of the CDR3 is 14 residues. V lost 6 bases to trimming and J lost 6 bases, with 15 bases between them. CDR3 sequence: CASSLRGPRNEQFF. In nucleotides, the CDR3 is TGTGCCAGCAGCCTTCGCGGGCCACGCAATGAGCAGTTCTTC.

The chain carries TRBV19 and TRBJ2-1, with D possibly matching TRBD2 (6 bases). V was cut by 6 bases and J by 1 base, with 16 bases left in between. Germline CDR1 and CDR2: LNHDA and SQIVND (reference sequence). The CDR3 has 16 amino acids. This CDR3 reads CASRSPGLSSYNEQFF. The CDR3 DNA is TGTGCCAGTAGGAGTCCGGGACTGTCTTCCTACAATGAGCAGTTCTTC.

The chain employs TRBV28 and TRBJ1-2, with TRBD1 identical over 9 bases. The CDR3 runs 15 residues. Trimming cost V 4 bases and J 5 bases; bases outside gene matches: 8. Per the germline V gene, CDR1 is MDHEN and CDR2 is SYDVKM. In DNA form, the CDR3 reads TGTGCCAGCAGTTCCGGACAGGGGCCATGGTATGGCTACACCTTC. It is translated as CASSSGQGPWYGYTF.

The V call is TRBV19, the J call TRBJ1-5, with D maybe TRBD1 (6 bases). This CDR3 has 16 amino acids. V lost 5 bases to trimming and J lost 0 bases, with 14 bases between them. Germline loops: CDR1 LNHDA, CDR2 SQIVND (reference sequence). CDR3 nucleotides: TGTGCCAGTAGTGCCACAGGGTATCATAGCAATCAGCCCCAGCATTTT. Residues: CASSATGYHSNQPQHF.

This rearrangement joins TRBV18 to TRBJ1-2, with D possibly TRBD1 on 6 matching bases. CDR3 size: 13 residues. The germline CDR1 and CDR2 sequences are KGHSH and LQKENI. V lost 6 bases, J lost 6 bases, and 14 bases lay in between. The CDR3 bases are TGTGCCAGCTCCGACTTACAGGGAAATGGCTACACCTTC. Translated, it gives CASSDLQGNGYTF.

The rearrangement joins TRBV5-1 to TRBJ1-2; D is uncertain. The CDR3 extends over 13 amino acids. V lost 2 bases, J lost 0 bases, and 5 bases lay in between. Germline assignment: CDR1 SGHRS and CDR2 YFSETQ. CDR3 bases: TGCGCCAGCAGCTTATCAGCTAACTATGGCTACACCTTC. It encodes CASSLSANYGYTF.

V is TRBV5-1 and J is TRBJ2-1; D unresolved. V gave up 2 bases and J gave up 4 bases, with 10 bases separating them. This CDR3 is built from 14 residues. Germline-derived CDR1 and CDR2 are SGHRS and YFSETQ. CDR3 protein: CASSFQDNYNEQFF. CDR3 nucleotide sequence: TGCGCCAGCAGCTTTCAAGACAATTACAATGAGCAGTTCTTC.

The chain links TRBV13 to TRBJ1-6, with D unclear. Germline V gives CDR1 PRHDT, CDR2 FYEKMQ (reference sequence). The CDR3 has 15 amino acids. Trimming left V 6 bases short and J 1 base short, with 10 bases between. This CDR3 reads CASRPRGSYNSPLHF. For the CDR3, the DNA is TGTGCCAGCAGACCTCGGGGATCCTATAATTCACCCCTCCACTTT.

The CDR3 DNA sequence: TGTGCCAGCAGCCAGGGCACGAACACCGGGGAGCTGTTTTTT. It codes for CASSQGTNTGELFF. The V and J genes are TRBV6-5 and TRBJ2-2; D is perhaps TRBD1 (5 bases). Trimming took off 6 bases at V and 0 bases at J, with 8 bases between the two ends. Germline lookup yields CDR1 MNHEY and CDR2 SVGAGI. This CDR3 comprises 14 residues.

The rearrangement joins TRBV30 to TRBJ2-7, with D perhaps TRBD1 (7 bases). With 4 bases removed from V and 2 bases from J, the gap between germline ends came to 21 bases. This CDR3 region has 16 residues. Germline V gives CDR1 GTSNPN, CDR2 SVGIG (reference sequence). Here the CDR3 DNA reads TGTGCCTGGACCCGCAGCGGGCAGGGGGTAGCCTACGAGCAGTACTTC. Its protein is CAWTRSGQGVAYEQYF.

The rearrangement joins TRBV18 to TRBJ2-2; 9 bases align to TRBD2. Losses at the gene ends were 3 bases for V and 3 bases for J; bases not matched to a gene: 2. Germline V gene lookup returns CDR1 KGHSH and CDR2 LQKENI. This CDR3 is 15 amino acids long. The CDR3 region has the DNA TGTGCCAGCTCACCGCGACTAGCGGACACCGGGGAGCTGTTTTTT. Translated, it gives CASSPRLADTGELFF.